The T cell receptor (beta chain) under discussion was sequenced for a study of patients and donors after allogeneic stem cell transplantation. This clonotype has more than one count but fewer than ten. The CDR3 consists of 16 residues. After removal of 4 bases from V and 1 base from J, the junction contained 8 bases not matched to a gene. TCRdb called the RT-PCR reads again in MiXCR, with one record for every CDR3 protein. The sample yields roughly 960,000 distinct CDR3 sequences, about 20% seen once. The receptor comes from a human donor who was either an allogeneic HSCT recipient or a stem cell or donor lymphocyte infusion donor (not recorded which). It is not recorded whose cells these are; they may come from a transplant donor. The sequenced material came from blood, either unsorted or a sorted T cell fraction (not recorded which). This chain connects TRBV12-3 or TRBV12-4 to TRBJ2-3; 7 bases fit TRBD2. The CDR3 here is CASSSWPSGGTDTQYF. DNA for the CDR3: TGTGCCAGCAGTTCCTGGCCCAGCGGGGGCACAGATACGCAGTATTTT.